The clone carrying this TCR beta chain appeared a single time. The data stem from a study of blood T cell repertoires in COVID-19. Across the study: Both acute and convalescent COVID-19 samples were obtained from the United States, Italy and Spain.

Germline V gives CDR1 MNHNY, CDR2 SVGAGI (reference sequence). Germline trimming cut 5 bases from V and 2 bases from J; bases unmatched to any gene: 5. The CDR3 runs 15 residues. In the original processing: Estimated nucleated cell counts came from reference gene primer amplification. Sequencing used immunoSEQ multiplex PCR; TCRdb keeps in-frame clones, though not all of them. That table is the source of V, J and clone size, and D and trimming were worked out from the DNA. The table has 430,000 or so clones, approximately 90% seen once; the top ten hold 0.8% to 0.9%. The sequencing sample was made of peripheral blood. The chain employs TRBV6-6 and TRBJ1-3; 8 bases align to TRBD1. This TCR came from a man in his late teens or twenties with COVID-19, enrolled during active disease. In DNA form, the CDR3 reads TGTGCCAGCAGTCCTCAGACAGGGGCTGGAAACACCATATATTTT. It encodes CASSPQTGAGNTIYF.